The rows below give T cell receptor beta chains drawn from one sample of a study of graft-versus-host responses after intestinal transplantation. What these receptors recognize is not known. TCRdb keeps only in-frame clones here, not all; method: immunoSEQ multiplex PCR. Of some 120,000 clones in the sample, approximately 94% were seen once. This specimen consisted of unstimulated CD4+ T cells sorted from spleen or lymph node cells, obtained before transplant. The source of these receptors is a human donor who was the organ donor for an intestinal transplant. Each CDR3 is given with its conserved first and last residue. Rows may omit the clone size; those that give it use once, few, many or a size class.

CDR3aa: CASSSGQGEKLFF
abundance: NA
j_gene: TRBJ1-4
v_gene: TRBV27

CDR3aa: CASSYSTGGPSDTQYF
abundance: NA
j_gene: TRBJ2-3
v_gene: TRBV6-5

CDR3aa: CAWSVGLAGDEQFF
abundance: NA
j_gene: TRBJ2-1
v_gene: TRBV30

CDR3aa: CASTDDLGQGYGYTF
abundance: NA
j_gene: TRBJ1-2
v_gene: TRBV7-9

CDR3aa: CAWTRERGNQPQHF
abundance: NA
j_gene: TRBJ1-5
v_gene: TRBV30

CDR3aa: CASRRTSGNPQETQYF
abundance: once
j_gene: TRBJ2-5
v_gene: TRBV19

CDR3aa: CASSPRGQGLSHSGANVLTF
abundance: NA
j_gene: TRBJ2-6
v_gene: TRBV27

CDR3aa: CASSFTAETQYF
abundance: once
j_gene: TRBJ2-5
v_gene: TRBV7-9

CDR3aa: CASSQLGLAGELFF
abundance: NA
j_gene: TRBJ2-2
v_gene: TRBV4-1

CDR3aa: CASSLGLAAGELFF
abundance: NA
j_gene: TRBJ2-2
v_gene: TRBV5-1

CDR3aa: CASSHSGRTPDTQYF
abundance: NA
j_gene: TRBJ2-3
v_gene: TRBV5-1

CDR3aa: CASTQGEVNVLYF
abundance: NA
j_gene: TRBJ2-7
v_gene: TRBV5-1

CDR3aa: CASSISAGGREKLFF
abundance: NA
j_gene: TRBJ1-4
v_gene: TRBV19

CDR3aa: CASSQDQVPRGREETQYF
abundance: once
j_gene: TRBJ2-5
v_gene: TRBV4-2

CDR3aa: CASSRHSGYNEQFF
abundance: NA
j_gene: TRBJ2-1
v_gene: TRBV28

CDR3aa: CAISDQGGLSYNEQFF
abundance: NA
j_gene: TRBJ2-1
v_gene: TRBV10-3

CDR3aa: CASSESGSGNQPQHF
abundance: NA
j_gene: TRBJ1-5
v_gene: TRBV25-1

CDR3aa: CASRRTGTFSSQHF
abundance: once
j_gene: TRBJ1-5
v_gene: TRBV28

CDR3aa: CASSFSGAYEQYF
abundance: NA
j_gene: TRBJ2-7
v_gene: TRBV7-2

CDR3aa: CASSQDRNSGRHEQYF
abundance: NA
j_gene: TRBJ2-7
v_gene: TRBV4-3

CDR3aa: CASSSDRVKTGNTIYF
abundance: NA
j_gene: TRBJ1-3
v_gene: TRBV5-1

CDR3aa: CASSESRLAGKQYF
abundance: NA
j_gene: TRBJ2-7
v_gene: TRBV10-1